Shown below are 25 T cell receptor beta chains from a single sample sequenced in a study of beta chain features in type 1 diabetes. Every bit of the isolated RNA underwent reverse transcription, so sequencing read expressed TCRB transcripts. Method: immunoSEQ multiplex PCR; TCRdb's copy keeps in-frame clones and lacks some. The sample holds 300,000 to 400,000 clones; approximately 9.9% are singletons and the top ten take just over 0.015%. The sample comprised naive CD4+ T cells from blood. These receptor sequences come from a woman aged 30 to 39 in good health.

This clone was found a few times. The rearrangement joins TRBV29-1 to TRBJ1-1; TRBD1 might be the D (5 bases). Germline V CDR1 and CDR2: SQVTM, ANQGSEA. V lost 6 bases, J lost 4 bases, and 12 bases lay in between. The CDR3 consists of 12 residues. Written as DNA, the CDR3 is TGCAGCGTGGCAGGGCGGTCCACTGAAGCTTTCTTT. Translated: CSVAGRSTEAFF.

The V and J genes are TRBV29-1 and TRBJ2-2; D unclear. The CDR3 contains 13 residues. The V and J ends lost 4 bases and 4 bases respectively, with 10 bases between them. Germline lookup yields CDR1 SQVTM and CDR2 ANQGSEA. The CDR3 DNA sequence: TGCAGCGTTGGGCGGTTCGCCACCGGGGAGCTGTTTTTT. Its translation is CSVGRFATGELFF.

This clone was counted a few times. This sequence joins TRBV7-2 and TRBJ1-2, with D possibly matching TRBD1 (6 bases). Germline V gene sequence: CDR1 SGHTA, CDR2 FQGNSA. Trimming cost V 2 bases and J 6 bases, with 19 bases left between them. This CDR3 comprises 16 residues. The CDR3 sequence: CASSLSFFQGLNGYTF. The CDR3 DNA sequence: TGTGCCAGCAGCTTATCCTTTTTCCAGGGGCTCAATGGCTACACCTTC.

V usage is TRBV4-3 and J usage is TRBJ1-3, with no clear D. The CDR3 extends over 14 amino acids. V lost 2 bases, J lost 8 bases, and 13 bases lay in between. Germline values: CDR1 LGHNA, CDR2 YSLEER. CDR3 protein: CASSQTRSGDTIYF. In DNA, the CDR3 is TGCGCCAGCAGCCAAACCCGGTCAGGTGACACCATATATTTT.

The CDR3 DNA sequence: TGTGCCAGCAGCTTAGTGGCCCTTGGCACTGAAGCTTTCTTT. It translates to CASSLVALGTEAFF. The genes are TRBV11-2 and TRBJ1-1; D not resolved. The CDR3 has 14 residues. V gave up 1 base and J gave up 4 bases, with 10 bases separating them. Per the germline V gene, CDR1 is SGHAT and CDR2 is FQNNGV.

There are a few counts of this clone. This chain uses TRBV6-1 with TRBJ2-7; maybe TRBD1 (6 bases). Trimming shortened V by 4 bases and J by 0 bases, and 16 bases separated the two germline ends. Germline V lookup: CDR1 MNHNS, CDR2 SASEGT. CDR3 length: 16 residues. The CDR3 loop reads CASSGSGTPASYEQYF. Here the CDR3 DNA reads TGTGCCAGCAGTGGATCGGGGACACCCGCCTCCTACGAGCAGTACTTC.

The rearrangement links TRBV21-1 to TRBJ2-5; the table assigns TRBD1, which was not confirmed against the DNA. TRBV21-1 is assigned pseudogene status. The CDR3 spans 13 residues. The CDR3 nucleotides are TGTGCCAGCAGCAAAGACAGCCAAGAGACCCAGTACTTC. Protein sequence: CASSKDSQETQYF.

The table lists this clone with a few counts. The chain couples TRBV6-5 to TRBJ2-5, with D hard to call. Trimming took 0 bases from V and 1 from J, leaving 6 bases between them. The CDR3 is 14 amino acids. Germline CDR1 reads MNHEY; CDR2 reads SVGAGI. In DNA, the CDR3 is TGTGCCAGCAGTTACTCCCCAGGCCAAGAGACCCAGTACTTC. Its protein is CASSYSPGQETQYF.

CDR3 protein: CASSQEQAGPYEQYF. DNA of the CDR3: TGTGCCAGCAGCCAAGAACAAGCGGGGCCCTACGAGCAGTACTTC. The chain links TRBV4-2 to TRBJ2-7; the match to TRBD2 covers 7 bases. The CDR3 sequence is 15 residues long. The J segment lost 2 bases and the V segment lost 0 bases, leaving 4 bases of the junction unmatched. Germline V gene data show CDR1 as LGHNA and CDR2 as YNFKEQ.

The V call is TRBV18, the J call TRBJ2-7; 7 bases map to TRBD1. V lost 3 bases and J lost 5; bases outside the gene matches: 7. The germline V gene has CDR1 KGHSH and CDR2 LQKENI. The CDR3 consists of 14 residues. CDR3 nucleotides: TGTGCCAGCTCACCCCGCCGAGACAGGGACGAGCAGTACTTC. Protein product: CASSPRRDRDEQYF.

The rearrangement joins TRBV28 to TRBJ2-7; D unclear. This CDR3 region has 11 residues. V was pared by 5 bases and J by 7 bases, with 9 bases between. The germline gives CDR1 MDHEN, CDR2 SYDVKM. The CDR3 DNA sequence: TGTGCCAGCAGTACCCCGAGGGAGCAGTACTTC. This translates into CASSTPREQYF.

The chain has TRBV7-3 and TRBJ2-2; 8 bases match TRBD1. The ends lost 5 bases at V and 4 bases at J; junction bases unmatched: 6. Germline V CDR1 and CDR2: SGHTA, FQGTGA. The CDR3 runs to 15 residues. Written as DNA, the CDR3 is TGTGCCAGCAGCCGCGGACAGGGAGGCACCGGGGAGCTGTTTTTT. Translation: CASSRGQGGTGELFF.

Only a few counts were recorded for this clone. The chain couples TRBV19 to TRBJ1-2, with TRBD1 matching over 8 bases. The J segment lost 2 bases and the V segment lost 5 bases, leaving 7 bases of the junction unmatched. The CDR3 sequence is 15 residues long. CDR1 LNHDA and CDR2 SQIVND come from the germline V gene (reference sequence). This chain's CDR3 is CASSLLGTGNYGYTF. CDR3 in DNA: TGTGCCAGTAGTCTGCTGGGGACAGGAAACTATGGCTACACCTTC.

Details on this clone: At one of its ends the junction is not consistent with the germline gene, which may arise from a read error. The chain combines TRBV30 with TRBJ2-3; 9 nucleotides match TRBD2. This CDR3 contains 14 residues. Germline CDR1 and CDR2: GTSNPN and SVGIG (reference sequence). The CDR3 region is CAWSVLAGADAQYF. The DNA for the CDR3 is TGTGCCTGGAGTGTATTAGCGGGAGCAGATGCGCAGTATTTT. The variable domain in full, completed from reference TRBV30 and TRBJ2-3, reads SQTIHQWPATLVQPVGSPLSLECTVEGTSNPNLYWYRQAAGRGLQLLFYSVGIGQISSEVPQNLSASRPQDRQFILSSKKLLLSDSGFYLCAWSVLAGADAQYFGPGTRLTVL.

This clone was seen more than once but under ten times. CDR3 protein: CASSQATAGGADTQYF. CDR3 DNA sequence: TGCGCCAGCAGCCAAGCAACAGCGGGGGGGGCAGATACGCAGTATTTT. The chain combines TRBV4-3 with TRBJ2-3, with 10 bases identical to TRBD2. The V segment lost 1 base and the J segment 4 bases; nucleotides outside the gene matches: 5. In germline, CDR1 is LGHNA, CDR2 YSLEER. The CDR3 is made up of 16 amino acids.

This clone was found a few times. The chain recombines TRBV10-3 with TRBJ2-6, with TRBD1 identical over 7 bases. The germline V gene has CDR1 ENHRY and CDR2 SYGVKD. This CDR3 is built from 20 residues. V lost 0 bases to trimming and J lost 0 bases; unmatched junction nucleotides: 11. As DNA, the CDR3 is TGTGCCATCAGTGAGTCTGATAAGGGACAGTGGGGCTCTGGGGCCAACGTCCTGACTTTC. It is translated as CAISESDKGQWGSGANVLTF.

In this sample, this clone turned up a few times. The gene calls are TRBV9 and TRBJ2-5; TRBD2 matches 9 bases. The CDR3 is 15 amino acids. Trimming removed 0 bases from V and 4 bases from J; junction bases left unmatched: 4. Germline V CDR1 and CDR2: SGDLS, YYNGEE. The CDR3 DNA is TGTGCCAGCAGCGTAGGGGCGGGAGGGGGAGAGACCCAGTACTTC. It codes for CASSVGAGGGETQYF. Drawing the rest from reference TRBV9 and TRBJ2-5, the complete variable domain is DSGVTQTPKHLITATGQRVTLRCSPRSGDLSVYWYQQSLDQGLQFLIQYYNGEERAKGNILERFSAQQFPDLHSELNLSSLELGDSALYFCASSVGAGGGETQYFGPGTRLLVL.

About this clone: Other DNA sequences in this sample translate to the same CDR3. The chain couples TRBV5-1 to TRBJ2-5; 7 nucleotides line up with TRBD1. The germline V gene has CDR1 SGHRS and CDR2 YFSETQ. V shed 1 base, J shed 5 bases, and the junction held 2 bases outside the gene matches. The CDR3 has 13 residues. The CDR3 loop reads CASSLTTGETQYF. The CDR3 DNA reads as TGCGCCAGCAGCTTGACGACAGGGGAGACCCAGTACTTC. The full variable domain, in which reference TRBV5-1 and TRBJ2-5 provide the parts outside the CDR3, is KAGVTQTPRYLIKTRGQQVTLSCSPISGHRSVSWYQQTPGQGLQFLFEYFSETQRNKGNFPGRFSGRQFSNSRSEMNVSTLELGDSALYLCASSLTTGETQYFGPGTRLLVL.

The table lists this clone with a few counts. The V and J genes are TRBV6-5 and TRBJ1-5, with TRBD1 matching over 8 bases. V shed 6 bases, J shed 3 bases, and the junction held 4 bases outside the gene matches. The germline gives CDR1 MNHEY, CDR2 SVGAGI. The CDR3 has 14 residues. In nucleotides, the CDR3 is TGTGCCAGCAGCCGGGACAGGAACAATCAGCCCCAGCATTTT. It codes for CASSRDRNNQPQHF.

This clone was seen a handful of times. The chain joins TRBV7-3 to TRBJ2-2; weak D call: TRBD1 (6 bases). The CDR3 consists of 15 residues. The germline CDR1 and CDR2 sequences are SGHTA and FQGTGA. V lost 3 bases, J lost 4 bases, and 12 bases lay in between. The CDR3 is CASSLGGQTTGELFF. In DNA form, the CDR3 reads TGTGCCAGCAGCTTGGGTGGACAGACCACCGGGGAGCTGTTTTTT.

The CDR3 here is CASSRTENTEAFF. Here the CDR3 DNA reads TGTGCCAGCAGCCGGACAGAGAACACTGAAGCTTTCTTT. The chain combines TRBV13 with TRBJ1-1; possibly TRBD1 for D (6 bases). V lost 5 bases, J lost 1 base, and 8 bases lay in between. In germline, CDR1 is PRHDT, CDR2 FYEKMQ (reference sequence). This CDR3 spans 13 amino acids.

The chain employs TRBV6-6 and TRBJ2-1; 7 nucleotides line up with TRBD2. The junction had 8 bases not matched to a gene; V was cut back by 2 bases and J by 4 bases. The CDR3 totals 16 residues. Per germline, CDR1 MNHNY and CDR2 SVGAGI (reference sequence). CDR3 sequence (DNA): TGTGCCAGCAGTTACCGGTCTGCGGGAGTATACAATGAGCAGTTCTTC. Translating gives CASSYRSAGVYNEQFF.

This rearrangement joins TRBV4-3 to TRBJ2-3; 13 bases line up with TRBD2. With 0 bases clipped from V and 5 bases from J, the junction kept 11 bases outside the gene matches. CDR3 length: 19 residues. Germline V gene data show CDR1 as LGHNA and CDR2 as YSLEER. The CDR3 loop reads CASSQEFSGLAGARDTQYF. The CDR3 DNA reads TGCGCCAGCAGCCAAGAGTTTAGTGGACTAGCGGGAGCAAGAGATACGCAGTATTTT.

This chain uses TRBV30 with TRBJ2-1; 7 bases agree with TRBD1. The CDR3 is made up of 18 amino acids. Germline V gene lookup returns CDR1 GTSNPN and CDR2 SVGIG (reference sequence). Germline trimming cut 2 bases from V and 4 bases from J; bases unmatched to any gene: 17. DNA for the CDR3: TGTGCCTGGAGTCCGTTTGACAGGGAACGGGCGCGGTACAATGAGCAGTTCTTC. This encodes CAWSPFDRERARYNEQFF.

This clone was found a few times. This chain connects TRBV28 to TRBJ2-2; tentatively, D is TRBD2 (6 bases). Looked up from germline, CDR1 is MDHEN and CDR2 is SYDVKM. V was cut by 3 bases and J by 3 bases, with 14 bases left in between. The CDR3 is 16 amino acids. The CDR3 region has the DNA TGTGCCAGCAGTTTTGAGCCGAGCGGGTACACCGGGGAGCTGTTTTTT. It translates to CASSFEPSGYTGELFF. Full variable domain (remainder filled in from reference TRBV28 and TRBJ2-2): DVKVTQSSRYLVKRTGEKVFLECVQDMDHENMFWYRQDPGLGLRLIYFSYDVKMKEKGDIPEGYSVSREKKERFSLILESASTNQTSMYLCASSFEPSGYTGELFFGEGSRLTVL.